Below, 17 T cell receptor beta chains from the same sample are listed, as sequenced in a study of CD8 T cells in Susac syndrome. Random-hexamer reverse transcription was applied to roughly 0.5 to 1 ug RNA. TCRdb re-derived calls from the immunoSEQ multiplex PCR reads in MiXCR, one entry per CDR3 protein. The sample has 200,000 to 250,000 distinct CDR3 sequences, 94% seen once; the top ten hold roughly 0.14%. The sequencing input was CD4+ T cells from PBMCs. The source of these receptors is a human donor with Susac syndrome.

This chain uses TRBV5-1 with TRBJ1-2; D is unclear. V lost 7 bases to trimming and J lost 6 bases, with 25 bases between them. In germline, CDR1 is SGHRS, CDR2 YFSETQ. CDR3 size: 16 residues. CDR3 nucleotides: TGCGCCAGCCGACGGGATTTAGACGTCTCGAAACATGGCTACACCTTC. The encoded protein is CASRRDLDVSKHGYTF.

The chain joins TRBV4-3 to TRBJ2-1, with 11 bases aligning to TRBD1. Germline V gene sequence: CDR1 LGHNA, CDR2 YSLEER. J was trimmed by 9 bases and V by 1 base; bases with no gene match: 5. This CDR3 is built from 15 residues. The CDR3 DNA reads as TGCGCCAGCAGCCAAGTCCGGACAGGGGGCTTTGAGCAGTTCTTC. Protein: CASSQVRTGGFEQFF.

The chain couples TRBV6-6 to TRBJ2-7; maybe TRBD1 (6 bases). The V and J ends lost 2 bases and 3 bases respectively, with 14 bases between them. Germline V lookup: CDR1 MNHNY, CDR2 SVGAGI (reference sequence). The CDR3 runs 15 residues. CDR3 bases: TGTGCCAGCAGTTACCATCCCGGCAGGGGCTACGAGCAGTACTTC. Translating gives CASSYHPGRGYEQYF.

This sequence joins TRBV20-1 and TRBJ2-1, with 8 bases matching TRBD1. With V trimmed by 5 bases and J by 1 base, 7 bases remained unmatched. The V gene's germline CDR1 is DFQATT and CDR2 SNEGSKA (reference sequence). This CDR3 is built from 15 residues. CDR3 in amino acids: CSARRRDRSYNEQFF. The CDR3 coding sequence is TGCAGTGCTCGCCGCCGGGACAGGTCCTACAATGAGCAGTTCTTC.

The J gene is TRBJ1-5, the V gene TRBV6-5, with D possibly TRBD1 on 5 matching bases. V was trimmed by 5 bases and J by 0 bases, leaving 23 bases between them. From germline, CDR1 is MNHEY and CDR2 SVGAGI. CDR3 size: 19 residues. The CDR3 reads CASSPSGLLPPHSNQPQHF. DNA for the CDR3: TGTGCCAGCAGTCCCTCGGGACTCCTACCCCCACATAGCAATCAGCCCCAGCATTTT.

The chain carries TRBV6-1 and TRBJ2-6; 9 bases match TRBD1. CDR3 length: 19 amino acids. Germline CDR1 reads MNHNS; CDR2 reads SASEGT. Unmatched junction bases numbered 11, after V lost 5 bases and J lost 0 bases. CDR3 DNA: TGTGCCAGCAGTCCTATCGCCGGGACAGGGAGCTCTGGGGCCAACGTCCTGACTTTC. It encodes CASSPIAGTGSSGANVLTF.

The CDR3 loop reads CASSESGVEFF. The CDR3 DNA is TGTGCCAGCAGTGAATCGGGAGTGGAGTTCTTC. V usage is TRBV2 and J usage is TRBJ2-1, with TRBD2 as a possible D gene (6 bases). Germline-derived CDR1 and CDR2 are SNHLY and FYNNEI. Trimming took off 2 bases at V and 14 bases at J, with 10 bases between the two ends. The CDR3 runs to 11 residues.

The V and J genes are TRBV6-1 and TRBJ1-2; 7 nucleotides match TRBD1. The CDR3 runs 14 residues. The germline CDR1 and CDR2 sequences are MNHNS and SASEGT. Germline trimming cut 6 bases from V and 4 bases from J; bases unmatched to any gene: 8. The CDR3 DNA reads TGTGCCAGCAGCCCTACAGGGGTCGCCTATGGCTACACCTTC. The encoded protein is CASSPTGVAYGYTF.

This chain links TRBV6-1 with TRBJ1-6, with TRBD1 identical over 8 bases. V was clipped by 7 bases and J by 5 bases; unmatched bases: 10. Germline values: CDR1 MNHNS, CDR2 SASEGT. There are 16 residues in the CDR3. The CDR3 reads CASTRQGAPDNSPLHF. In DNA form, the CDR3 reads TGTGCCAGCACCCGGCAGGGGGCTCCTGATAATTCACCCCTCCACTTT.

The rearrangement joins TRBV5-1 to TRBJ1-5, with a tentative D call TRBD1 (5 bases). V lost 4 bases and J 4 bases, leaving 18 bases between the germline ends. The germline V gene has CDR1 SGHRS and CDR2 YFSETQ. The CDR3 sequence is 16 residues long. The CDR3 region has the DNA TGCGCCAGCAGCCCCGATCCCGGGACCCAAAATCAGCCCCAGCATTTT. Translating gives CASSPDPGTQNQPQHF.

J is TRBJ2-1 and V is TRBV7-2; 10 nucleotides match TRBD2. The CDR3 sequence is 16 residues long. The junction had 11 bases not matched to a gene; V was cut back by 5 bases and J by 7 bases. Germline lookup yields CDR1 SGHTA and CDR2 FQGNSA. The CDR3 DNA reads TGTGCCAGCAGCGCGGCTAGCGGGGGAAGCCAAAATGAGCAGTTCTTC. It specifies CASSAASGGSQNEQFF.

This rearrangement joins TRBV7-2 to TRBJ2-3; D is unresolved. The CDR3 loop spans 16 amino acids. Trimming took off 1 base at V and 3 bases at J, with 14 bases between the two ends. CDR1 and CDR2 (germline): SGHTA, FQGNSA. CDR3 protein: CASSLGFGVRTDTQYF. For the CDR3, the DNA is TGTGCCAGCAGCTTAGGTTTTGGGGTACGGACAGATACGCAGTATTTT.

This clonotype showed up just a few times. The chain carries TRBV28 and TRBJ1-1, with no clear D. The CDR3 has 11 residues. Trimming pared 7 bases from V and 0 bases from J, leaving 3 bases between. The germline gives CDR1 MDHEN, CDR2 SYDVKM. The CDR3 reads CASKVNTEAFF. Written as DNA, the CDR3 is TGTGCCAGCAAGGTGAACACTGAAGCTTTCTTT.

The chain has TRBV3-1 and TRBJ1-2, with 10 bases matching TRBD1. CDR1 and CDR2 from the germline V gene are LGHDT and YNNKEL (reference sequence). This CDR3 contains 15 residues. The junction had 6 bases not matched to a gene; V was cut back by 4 bases and J by 4 bases. As DNA, the CDR3 is TGTGCCAGCAGCCTTTCGACAGGGGGCGGCTATGGCTACACCTTC. Protein: CASSLSTGGGYGYTF.

V is TRBV11-2 and J is TRBJ2-7; 8 nucleotides align to TRBD1. The V and J ends lost 5 bases and 1 base, in that order; junction bases with no gene match: 7. From germline, CDR1 is SGHAT and CDR2 FQNNGV. The CDR3 covers 15 residues. The CDR3 sequence is CASSRDRKVSYEQYF. Here the CDR3 DNA reads TGTGCCAGCAGCCGGGACAGGAAGGTTTCCTACGAGCAGTACTTC. Filled out from reference TRBV11-2 and TRBJ2-7, the complete variable domain reads EAGVAQSPRYKIIEKRQSVAFWCNPISGHATLYWYQQILGQGPKLLIQFQNNGVVDDSQLPKDRFSAERLKGVDSTLKIQPAKLEDSAVYLCASSRDRKVSYEQYFGPGTRLTVT.

The chain uses TRBV11-1 and TRBJ1-2; a possible D gene is TRBD1 (6 bases). The CDR3 totals 12 residues. CDR1 and CDR2 from the germline V gene are SGHAT and FQDESV (reference sequence). V was pared by 11 bases and J by 3 bases, with 13 bases between. The CDR3 loop is CACSGEDYGYTF. CDR3 DNA sequence: TGTGCCTGCTCAGGGGAAGACTATGGCTACACCTTC.

The chain has TRBV20-1 and TRBJ2-7; perhaps TRBD1 as D (5 bases). CDR1 is DFQATT, CDR2 SNEGSKA, per germline (reference sequence). The V end lost 0 bases, the J end lost 3 bases, and 9 bases lay between the germline ends. The CDR3 is made up of 13 amino acids. The CDR3 DNA reads as TGCAGTGCTAGAGATCCCCAGGGCTACGAGCAGTACTTC. Encoded protein: CSARDPQGYEQYF.